This entry concerns a single T cell receptor (beta chain). What antigen it recognizes has not been identified. The method behind the library was the immunoSEQ multiplex PCR assay. For the multiplex PCR, a mixture combining 60 forward primers for TCR Vbeta segments and 13 reverse primers for TCR Jbeta segments was used. Amplification of the CDR3 region of rearranged TCR beta genes was performed with a multiplex PCR assay on genomic DNA. Amplified TCR beta libraries were sequenced as 87-base-pair reads on the Illumina HiSeq System. The published analysis was carried out like this. In a later analysis, 77 million or so unique TCR beta chains were counted across the 500 to 850 repertoires, and roughly 11 million of these chains were shared by at least two donors. A nearest-neighbor algorithm error-corrected the raw reads and collapsed the reads into unique sequences, merging closely related sequences to remove PCR and sequencing errors. Alignment of CDR3 sequences to IMGT reference sequences was used to assign V, D and J gene segments. Each retained sequence needed at least a six-nucleotide match to both a V gene segment and a J gene segment. A rearrangement counted as productive if the CDR3 had no stop codons and remained in frame with V and J, and every other rearrangement counted as non-productive. Following IMGT convention, CDR3 was defined as the stretch from the second conserved V-encoded cysteine to the conserved J-encoded phenylalanine. The earlier analysis of more than 450 of the donors excluded sequences that lacked an unambiguous match to a single V gene segment. An earlier analysis of fewer than 650 of the donors classified V segments as functional when productive rearrangements were above 56.7% and as segregating when the standard deviation between donors was above 5%. To diagnose cytomegalovirus status from the catalog of TCR beta chain sequences, a statistical classification framework was built. A later analysis assigned V and J genes by comparing TCR nucleotide sequences with IMGT/GENE-DB human TR gene sequences. In a later analysis, CDR3 sequences and most-parsimonious VDJ recombination scenarios were assigned using the TCRdist pipeline. A later analysis defined each TCR beta chain by its CDR3 amino acid sequence plus V-gene family, and excluded reads lacking a unique V-gene family. A later analysis removed 592 highly shared, low-generation-probability nucleotide sequences to deal with suspected cross-contamination and a sequencing artifact. In a later analysis, a clonal expansion index for each public chain was calculated from normalized within-repertoire ranks of inferred template counts. A later analysis computed generation probabilities with a VDJ recombination model fitted to out-of-frame rearrangements, and checked the results against IGoR. In a later analysis, TCR-TCR, TCR-HLA and TCR-CMV co-occurrence was scored with hypergeometric tests, and a repertoire-size bias correction was applied to TCR pairs. False discovery rates were estimated in a later analysis by permuting HLA or CMV assignments 20 times. In a later analysis, co-occurring TCRs were grouped using DBSCAN, and TCRdist sequence similarity was added for clustering within HLA-allele-positive subsets. Co-occurrence clustering excluded repertoires with fewer than 30,000 or more than 120,000 public chains, plus five with anomalous nucleotide sharing. TCRdb took this table from immuneACCESS and kept in-frame rearrangements with V and J called. Such tables lack part of the clones; where checked against another copy, unresolved V genes explain under half of the gap, and the rest is unexplained. The V and J calls and clone size were taken over from that table, and D and trimming were inferred from the DNA. The sample table gives 130,000 or so clones. The top ten constitute over 1.5% of the sample.

In total, 600 or so healthy bone marrow donors made up the cohort. At the time of sampling, every cohort member was nominally healthy, though immune exposures that went unrecorded were likely present. The donor tested CMV seronegative and was one of the 352 seronegative cohort members. Every donor gave a peripheral blood sample, and the peripheral blood mononuclear cells from that sample were used for TCR beta sequencing. The Qiagen DNeasy Blood Extraction Kit was used to extract genomic DNA from the blood cell samples. CDR3 length: 13 amino acids, cysteine to phenylalanine. This entry keeps only the CDR3 DNA: 39 bases, framed from base 1. In the germline V gene (reference sequence), CDR1 corresponds to GTSNPN and CDR2 to SVGIG. V sheds 0 bases and J sheds 4 bases, leaving 9 bases between their ends. This record comes from a study of cytomegalovirus exposure and HLA in healthy donors (TCRdb year 2017). With regard to the full study: An earlier analysis of some 550 of the donors reported more than 250 Gb of sequence data and more than 90 million unique TCR beta sequences from roughly 180 million T cells. In a later analysis, previously published TCR beta repertoires from 600 to 850 donors were re-analyzed and high-resolution HLA genotyping was added so that TCR occurrence patterns could be studied. A later genetic analysis took genome-wide SNP genotypes for about 65% of the 666 donors and used that subset as a discovery cohort. An earlier analysis of about 620 of the donors applied high-throughput TCR beta sequencing to assess whether each TCR beta V gene segment acted as functional or pseudogenic. An early release that covered about 600 HLA-typed donors contained approximately 290 gigabases of sequencing data and around 80 million unique TCR sequences. Of the roughly 420 genotyped donors, 80% to 90% were placed in the genetic ancestry cluster associated with self-reported Caucasian donors. In the later analysis, no new phenotypic data were used to find candidate immune exposures; instead, reliance was placed on TCR beta sequences and their occurrence across donors. The study aimed to test whether cataloging public T cell receptors could reveal signatures of past pathogen exposure. Alongside the repertoire data, information on donor age, sex, ethnicity and CMV serostatus was compiled. The number of typed donors differed by locus: about 629-630 for A, B, C, DRB1 and DQB1; approximately 520 for DQA1; 606 for DPA1; and 400 to 480 for DPB1. On average, about 240,000 unique TCR beta nucleotide sequences were sequenced per donor among a few hundred genotyped donors of the cohort, with around 19% of those sequences being non-productive. A separate validation cohort of roughly 110 different subjects was used in addition to the roughly 720-subject first cohort. Because of strong linkage in the cohort, roughly five DR-DQ haplotypes were treated as single units for association and clustering. The T cell repertoires of about 700 subjects were profiled by immunosequencing and related to cytomegalovirus serostatus. HLA typing covered class I and class II loci at four-digit resolution. The study combined high-throughput TCR immunosequencing, statistical association of individual TCRs with disease status, and machine learning to predict cytomegalovirus infection status. All discovery cohort repertoires had been generated using a single sequencing platform.

Points the paper makes about the study in general: Presence/absence analyses assumed roughly uniform sequencing depth across donors, an assumption that may not hold. A later analysis found that TCR association rates varied across HLA loci, with DRB1 alleles showing the most associated TCRs and HLA-C alleles the fewest. According to a later analysis, most CMV-associated TCR beta chains appeared to be HLA-restricted, and the HLA associations seemed to be driven largely by CMV exposure. A later analysis reported that several top co-occurrence clusters appeared linked to parvovirus B19, influenza, CMV and Epstein-Barr virus. HLA typing was unavailable for some donors at each locus, so association tests used only the typed subset. An earlier analysis of around 500 of the donors showed that most TCR beta V segments appeared in productive rearrangements either about 90% or about 30% of the time, which broadly matched IMGT annotations. At a false discovery rate of 0.05, a later analysis linked some 18,000 TCR beta sequences to specific HLA alleles. Correlated functional status among segregating V segments might be attributable to linkage disequilibrium, but an unknown experimental factor could not be ruled out. Some IMGT-functional V segments, including TRBV6-2 and TRBV6-3, could not be told apart with the 87-base-pair reads, so those segments were excluded. Across donors, most TCR sequences were observed very rarely, whereas some public TCRs were present in many individuals. An association between a missense DCLRE1C variant and V-gene and J-gene trimming of TCR beta chains was found in a later genetic analysis and replicated in an independent cohort. Assigning TCR associations to individual alleles was difficult when HLA alleles, especially DR and DQ, strongly co-occurred. For the cohort, immune exposure information was limited to CMV serostatus. Cytomegalovirus status was reported to be diagnosed by the classifier with high specificity and sensitivity in both the original and validation cohorts. Because counts were too low, about 15 rarely observed V segments, including chromosome 9 orphons, were left out of the earlier analysis of a few hundred of the donors. The authors suggested that the approach could potentially be generalized to other disease states and immunological phenotypes. In a later analysis, HLA-associated TCR beta chains showed more clonal expansion and lower generation probabilities than non-associated chains that were equally common. Compared with the 666-donor mean, donors in an Asian-associated ancestry cluster had fewer N-insertions in productive TCRs, according to a later genetic analysis. The sequencing pipeline was judged likely to have produced a cluster of highly shared sequence variants as a technical artifact. A further reported finding was that TCR beta sequences accurately predicted the HLA-A and HLA-B alleles for most subjects in the first cohort. The study listed approximately 160 TCR beta chains as associated with cytomegalovirus. In vitro tests confirmed that three of the cytomegalovirus-associated TCR beta chains recognize cytomegalovirus antigens. In this cohort, only TCR beta chains were sequenced, and detectable features were limited by the absence of alpha or paired-chain data.

The V and J genes are TRBV30 and TRBJ1-2; the D gene is perhaps TRBD1, from 5 matching bases. The origin of this receptor is a man aged 18 to 35 in good health and CMV-seronegative. What was sequenced was PBMCs. At the DNA level, the sequence is TGTGCCTGGAGTGTGGGAGGGACCTATGGCTACACCTTC. This codes for CAWSVGGTYGYTF.